A selection of T cell receptor beta chains follows, all from one sample in a study of vaccination and CD4 T cells after COVID-19. TCRdb independently ran MiXCR on the PCR reads; one entry per CDR3 protein. The sample consists of fewer than 15,000 distinct CDR3 sequences, 76% of them appearing once. These receptors lack a known antigen. Sequencing used CD4+ T cells from blood, cultured in vitro. The receptors stem from a human donor who had recovered from COVID-19. CDR3s include the opening cysteine and the closing phenylalanine or tryptophan. The D gene is left open where the match is weak. Size is stated for part of the rows, as once, few or many counts, or as a class when the clone is expanded.

len	v_gene	d_gene	abundance	j_gene	CDR3nt	CDR3aa
16	TRBV6-2/TRBV6-3	TRBD1	NA	TRBJ2-7	TGTGCCAGCAGTCACGGTAATGGGACAGTTAACTACGAGCAGTACTTC	CASSHGNGTVNYEQYF
14	TRBV11-2	NA	few	TRBJ2-5	TGTGCCAGCAGCTTAGGGCTAGGGTCAGAGACCCAGTACTTC	CASSLGLGSETQYF
14	TRBV7-9	NA	NA	TRBJ1-1	TGTGCCAGCAGCCTAAGACAGGAGATGGCTGAAGCTTTCTTT	CASSLRQEMAEAFF
13	TRBV4-2	NA	once	TRBJ2-7	TGTGCCAGCAGCCGACGGGAGAACTACGAGCAGTACTTC	CASSRRENYEQYF
13	TRBV11-2	NA	NA	TRBJ1-5	TGTGCCAGCAGCGTTGATAGCAATCAGCCCCAGCATTTT	CASSVDSNQPQHF
15	TRBV7-8	TRBD2	NA	TRBJ2-3	TGTGCCAGCAGCTTTAGGGCGGGAGGCCAAGATACGCAGTATTTT	CASSFRAGGQDTQYF
15	TRBV6-1	NA	NA	TRBJ1-5	TGTGCCAGCACCTCTCTCCGGGGAAGCAATCAGCCCCAGCATTTT	CASTSLRGSNQPQHF
12	TRBV6-1	NA	NA	TRBJ1-1	TGTGCCAGCCGGGAAACCAACACTGAAGCTTTCTTT	CASRETNTEAFF
15	TRBV19	TRBD1	once	TRBJ2-1	TGTGCCAGTAACATCCGGGACAGGGGATACAATGAGCAGTTCTTC	CASNIRDRGYNEQFF
14	TRBV11-1	NA	once	TRBJ1-2	TGTGCCAGCAGCTTAGCGGACAGAAACTATGGCTACACCTTC	CASSLADRNYGYTF
15	TRBV19	NA	NA	TRBJ2-7	TGTGCCAGTAGTGCTACGGAAATGATGACGTCCGAGCAGTACTTC	CASSATEMMTSEQYF
13	TRBV2	TRBD1	NA	TRBJ1-1	TGTGCCAGCCGGACAGGCATGAACACTGAAGCTTTCTTT	CASRTGMNTEAFF
20	TRBV6-7	TRBD1	NA	TRBJ1-5	TGTGCCATCCCGAGATTAAACAGGGGGCTAACAACCCCTAGCAATCAGCCCCAGCATTTT	CAIPRLNRGLTTPSNQPQHF
18	TRBV27	NA	few	TRBJ1-6	TGTGCCAGCAGTTTAGCGTCGGGACAAGGGTTTGGTTATTCACCCCTCCACTTT	CASSLASGQGFGYSPLHF
13	TRBV20-1	NA	NA	TRBJ1-5	TGCAGGACCGCTAAAGGGGGGGATCAGCCCCAGCATTTT	CRTAKGGDQPQHF
14	TRBV6-5	TRBD1	NA	TRBJ2-5	TGTGCCAGCAGTTTGACAGGGTCTGGGGAGACCCAGTACTTC	CASSLTGSGETQYF
16	TRBV6-1	NA	NA	TRBJ1-5	TGTGCCAGCAGTGCCCCTGCTTGGGGGGGCAATCAGCCCCAGCATTTT	CASSAPAWGGNQPQHF
13	TRBV28	NA	NA	TRBJ1-5	TGTGCCAGCGGGGACAACTCCAATCAGCCCCAGCATTTT	CASGDNSNQPQHF
12	TRBV20-1	TRBD1	NA	TRBJ1-2	TGCAGTGCTGAGGGACAGGACTATGGCTACACCTTC	CSAEGQDYGYTF
14	TRBV4-1	NA	NA	TRBJ2-5	TGCGCCAGCAGCCCGGGAATCATTAGGGAGACCCAGTACTTC	CASSPGIIRETQYF
17	TRBV6-1	TRBD1	NA	TRBJ1-4	TGTGCCAGCAGCGCCCAGGACAGGGGCATGACTAATGAAAAACTGTTTTTT	CASSAQDRGMTNEKLFF
19	TRBV20-1	NA	NA	TRBJ1-2	TGCAGTGCTAGGGATATAAGGGCCGGGGGGGCTGTCGCTAACTATGGCTACACCTTC	CSARDIRAGGAVANYGYTF
15	TRBV7-3	NA	NA	TRBJ2-2	TGTGCCAGCAGCTTAAATGGCTCCCCGACCGGGGAGCTGTTTTTT	CASSLNGSPTGELFF
14	TRBV24-1	NA	NA	TRBJ1-1	TGTGCCACCAGGGGCGGAGTGATGAACACTGAAGCTTTCTTT	CATRGGVMNTEAFF
13	TRBV20-1	NA	NA	TRBJ1-2	TGCAGTGCTAGAGAGGCCAGCAACTATGGCTACACCTTC	CSAREASNYGYTF
13	TRBV28	NA	NA	TRBJ1-2	TGTGCCAGCATTGGGGGACCTGGGTATGGCTACACCTTC	CASIGGPGYGYTF
15	TRBV11-3	TRBD1	NA	TRBJ2-5	TGTGCCAGCAGCACAGGGACAGGGGGAGGGGAGACCCAGTACTTC	CASSTGTGGGETQYF
16	TRBV20-1	NA	NA	TRBJ1-2	TGCAGTGCTTCCTCTGAGGGGGGGAAGAAGAACTATGGCTACACCTTC	CSASSEGGKKNYGYTF
13	TRBV6-2/TRBV6-3	TRBD1	few	TRBJ1-1	TGTGCCAGCAGCCAGGGGGGGTTCGCTGAAGCTTTCTTT	CASSQGGFAEAFF
15	TRBV6-5	NA	few	TRBJ1-2	TGTGCCAGCAGTTCCCCCAGCAGGGCCGACTATGGCTACACCTTC	CASSSPSRADYGYTF
15	TRBV19	NA	once	TRBJ1-1	TGTGCCAGTAGCTCCACCCTGATAGGGGGCACTGAAGCTTTCTTT	CASSSTLIGGTEAFF
19	TRBV20-1	TRBD2	NA	TRBJ2-6	TGCAGTGCTAGACGGCCCGGTCGGGGGGGAGCAGCTGGGGCCAACGTCCTGACTTTC	CSARRPGRGGAAGANVLTF
15	TRBV11-1	NA	NA	TRBJ2-2	TGTGCCAGCAGCCAGGTACCCGGGAACACCGGGGAGCTGTTTTTT	CASSQVPGNTGELFF
14	TRBV5-1	NA	NA	TRBJ1-6	TGCGCCAGCAGCCCGGACGGGGACGGTTCACCCCTCCACTTT	CASSPDGDGSPLHF
14	TRBV7-2	NA	NA	TRBJ2-5	TGTGCCAGCGGGTTTCCAGGGGAGCGAGAGACCCAGTACTTC	CASGFPGERETQYF
18	TRBV27	TRBD1	NA	TRBJ1-5	TGTGCCAGCAGTGGGGGGGACAGGGAGTTCTATAGCAATCAGCCCCAGCATTTT	CASSGGDREFYSNQPQHF
14	TRBV6-2/TRBV6-3	TRBD1	NA	TRBJ2-7	TGTGCCAGCTCAATCCGACAGGGGCGGTACGAGCAGTACTTC	CASSIRQGRYEQYF
15	TRBV28	NA	NA	TRBJ1-3	TGTGCCAGCAGTACCGGGGCCACCGGGGGAAACACCATATATTTT	CASSTGATGGNTIYF
14	TRBV6-1	NA	NA	TRBJ2-3	TGTGCCAGCAGAAGCCGGGGGGCAGGGGATACGCAGTATTTT	CASRSRGAGDTQYF
12	TRBV30	NA	NA	TRBJ1-5	TGTGCCTGGAAGAAGGGGGTCCAACCCCAGCATTTT	CAWKKGVQPQHF
15	TRBV27	NA	few	TRBJ1-2	TGTGCCAGCAGTTCACGGTGGACCGCGAACTATGGCTACACCTTC	CASSSRWTANYGYTF
12	TRBV6-2/TRBV6-3	NA	NA	TRBJ2-5	TGTGCCAGCAGTGTCCGGGGGGAGACCCAGTACTTC	CASSVRGETQYF
12	TRBV19	NA	NA	TRBJ1-1	TGTGCCAGTAGCAAGGAGGGAGCTGAAGCTTTCTTT	CASSKEGAEAFF
13	TRBV7-9	NA	NA	TRBJ1-3	TGTGCCAGCAGCTTCCACGAGGGGAACACCATATATTTT	CASSFHEGNTIYF
15	TRBV2	NA	NA	TRBJ2-2	TGTGCCAGCAGTGGAGGGTTGGGTTACACCGGGGAGCTGTTTTTT	CASSGGLGYTGELFF
15	TRBV7-2	NA	NA	TRBJ2-1	TGTGCCAGCAGCTTATACTGGGGATCCTACAATGAGCAGTTCTTC	CASSLYWGSYNEQFF
12	TRBV28	NA	NA	TRBJ1-1	TGTGCCAGCACCCAGGTGAACACTGAAGCTTTCTTT	CASTQVNTEAFF
15	TRBV15	TRBD1	NA	TRBJ1-3	TGTGCCACCAGCAGCCCGGGACAGGGAGGAAACACCATATATTTT	CATSSPGQGGNTIYF
14	TRBV19	TRBD1	NA	TRBJ1-2	TGTGCCAGTAGCACAGGGGTAAGTGACTATGGCTACACCTTC	CASSTGVSDYGYTF
17	TRBV7-2	NA	NA	TRBJ1-2	TGTGCCAGCAGCTTATACATTCGCCCGGGAACAGGGTATGGCTACACCTTC	CASSLYIRPGTGYGYTF
13	TRBV14	NA	NA	TRBJ1-6	TGTGCCAGCAGCCAAGATTGGGATTCACCCCTCCACTTT	CASSQDWDSPLHF
16	TRBV7-2	TRBD1	NA	TRBJ2-2	TGTGCCAGCAGCTTAGGGGGGACAGGGTACACCGGGGAGCTGTTTTTT	CASSLGGTGYTGELFF
14	TRBV29-1	NA	NA	TRBJ2-3	TGCAGCGTCCTTCTCCTTACAGGGACAGATACGCAGTATTTT	CSVLLLTGTDTQYF
14	TRBV27	NA	NA	TRBJ1-5	TGTGCCAGCAGTTTATTGGGGGCGGGTCAGCCCCAGCATTTT	CASSLLGAGQPQHF
18	TRBV20-1	TRBD1	NA	TRBJ1-2	TGCAGTGCCAACCGGGACAGGGGATCTTCGTTTGATAACTATGGCTACACCTTC	CSANRDRGSSFDNYGYTF